Shown below are 15 T cell receptor beta chains from a single sample sequenced in a study of vaccination effects on CD4 cells after COVID-19. These receptors are not linked to any known antigen. The repertoire was sequenced with immunoSEQ multiplex PCR; TCRdb's copy has only in-frame clones and lacks some. The repertoire includes 60,000 to 80,000 clones, around 74% of them detected once, and about 2.2% sits in the top ten. A 10-day culture period preceded the isolation of CD4+ T cells. As their vaccination, participants received two doses of either BNT162b2 or mRNA-1273. The sample here was CD4+ T cells from PBMCs cultured without peptide, taken after COVID-19 vaccination. Source of these receptors: a human donor who received a COVID-19 vaccine.

The chain recombines TRBV7-2 with TRBJ2-1, with 9 bases that match TRBD1. The CDR3 totals 16 residues. Per germline, CDR1 SGHTA and CDR2 FQGNSA. J gave up 1 base and V 3 bases, and 4 bases lay outside the gene matches. The CDR3 spells CASSFTGQGSYNEQFF. In DNA, the CDR3 is TGTGCCAGCAGCTTCACCGGACAGGGGTCCTACAATGAGCAGTTCTTC.

The V call is TRBV6-2 or TRBV6-3, the J call TRBJ2-7; D is ambiguous. Germline CDR1 is MNHEY and CDR2 is SVGEGT. V was shortened by 2 bases and J by 2 bases, with 10 bases between the two germline ends. The CDR3 runs to 14 residues. CDR3 coding DNA: TGTGCCAGCAGTTACGCCAGGCCACCCTACGAGCAGTACGTC. Translating gives CASSYARPPYEQYV.

This CDR3 reads CASSPGQGPTSGNTIYF. CDR3 nucleotides: TGTGCCAGCTCACCAGGACAGGGCCCCACCTCTGGAAACACCATATATTTT. The chain recombines TRBV18 with TRBJ1-3; 8 nucleotides agree with TRBD1. V lost 2 bases to trimming and J lost 0 bases; unmatched junction nucleotides: 6. Germline lookup yields CDR1 KGHSH and CDR2 LQKENI. CDR3 length: 17 residues.

The genes are TRBV7-3 and TRBJ2-5; D is unclear. The V and J ends lost 4 bases and 0 bases respectively, with 21 bases between them. Germline V gives CDR1 SGHTA, CDR2 FQGTGA. The CDR3 has 18 residues. For the CDR3, the DNA is TGTGCCAGCAGCTCCCATAACCGACCGGACGGATACCAAGAGACCCAGTACTTC. This gives the protein CASSSHNRPDGYQETQYF.

The J gene is TRBJ2-4, the V gene TRBV4-1; 8 bases map to TRBD1. Germline V gene data show CDR1 as MGHRA and CDR2 as YSYEKL. The CDR3 totals 17 residues. The J segment lost 0 bases and the V segment lost 5 bases, leaving 9 bases of the junction unmatched. CDR3 protein: CASSGTGAPQAKNIQYF. The CDR3 DNA reads as TGCGCCAGCAGCGGGACAGGAGCCCCTCAAGCCAAAAACATTCAGTACTTC.

The chain links TRBV11-2 to TRBJ2-2; no reliable D call. CDR1 is SGHAT and CDR2 is FQNNGV in the germline V gene. The V gene lost 2 bases and the J gene lost 0 bases, with 4 bases spanning the gap. The CDR3 sequence is 14 residues long. CDR3 bases: TGTGCCAGCAGCTTACTCCCGAACACCGGGGAGCTGTTTTTT. It specifies CASSLLPNTGELFF.

There are a few counts of this clone. V is TRBV5-1 and J is TRBJ1-2, with a possible D match to TRBD1 (5 bases). CDR3 length: 18 amino acids. Germline CDR1 SGHRS, CDR2 YFSETQ. V shed 0 bases and J shed 4 bases, with 22 bases lying between them. The CDR3 DNA reads as TGCGCCAGCAGCTTGGCCGCCTCTCAGGGTTTGTCCCCCTATGGCTACACCTTC. Translation gives CASSLAASQGLSPYGYTF.

This chain connects TRBV2 to TRBJ2-2; a possible D gene is TRBD1 (6 bases). Germline lookup yields CDR1 SNHLY and CDR2 FYNNEI. The CDR3 is 13 residues long. V shed 6 bases and J shed 7 bases, with 12 bases lying between them. The CDR3 is CASSRQERGELFF. The CDR3 nucleotides are TGTGCCAGCAGCCGACAGGAGCGCGGGGAGCTGTTTTTT.

The chain recombines TRBV5-4 with TRBJ2-2; TRBD1 matches 7 bases. V trimming: 4 bases; J trimming: 0 bases; junction bases outside the gene matches: 6. This CDR3 contains 16 residues. Germline values: CDR1 SGHNT, CDR2 YYREEE (reference sequence). CDR3 in amino acids: CASSKRQGTNTGELFF. The CDR3 region has the DNA TGTGCCAGCAGCAAACGACAGGGAACGAACACCGGGGAGCTGTTTTTT.

The chain is built from TRBV2 and TRBJ2-3; possible D gene TRBD1, 5 bases. V lost 7 bases and J lost 6, with 20 bases in between. The CDR3 totals 15 residues. Germline V CDR1 and CDR2: SNHLY, FYNNEI. The CDR3, as DNA: TGTGCCAGCACCGGACACGCCGACGGAGTGGATACGCAGTATTTT. This encodes CASTGHADGVDTQYF.

The chain is built from TRBV7-3 and TRBJ2-2; no definite D call. CDR3 length equals 15 residues. Germline CDR1 reads SGHTA; CDR2 reads FQGTGA. Trimming took off 4 bases at V and 1 base at J, with 10 bases between the two ends. CDR3 DNA sequence: TGTGCCAGCAGCTCCCGGCCAGGGAACACCGGGGAGCTGTTTTTT. Its translation is CASSSRPGNTGELFF.

The chain couples TRBV18 to TRBJ2-4; 12 bases match TRBD1. The junction had 9 bases not matched to a gene; V was cut back by 3 bases and J by 6 bases. The CDR3 length is 17 residues. CDR1 and CDR2 from the germline V gene are KGHSH and LQKENI. For the CDR3, the DNA is TGTGCCAGCTCACCCCCTGGGACAGGGGGCGGTAGAAACATTCAGTACTTC. Translation gives CASSPPGTGGGRNIQYF. The entire variable domain, with the rest obtained from reference TRBV18 and TRBJ2-4, is as follows: NAGVMQNPRHLVRRRGQEARLRCSPMKGHSHVYWYRQLPEEGLKFMVYLQKENIIDESGMPKERFSAEFPKEGPSILRIQQVVRGDSAAYFCASSPPGTGGGRNIQYFGAGTRLSVL.

The rearrangement links TRBV9 to TRBJ1-2; D gene unclear. The CDR3 is 12 residues long. The V end lost 0 bases, the J end lost 8 bases, and 8 bases lay between the germline ends. CDR1 and CDR2 from the germline V gene are SGDLS and YYNGEE. This CDR3 is CASSVVGQGYTF. DNA of the CDR3: TGTGCCAGCAGCGTAGTAGGGCAAGGCTACACCTTC.

This chain connects TRBV27 to TRBJ2-1; 12 nucleotides line up with TRBD2. The CDR3 has 16 residues. V gave up 4 bases and J gave up 2 bases; unmatched junction bases: 3. The germline gives CDR1 MNHEY, CDR2 SMNVEV (reference sequence). The CDR3: CASSSLAGGPYNEQFF. The CDR3 DNA reads as TGTGCCAGCAGTTCTCTAGCGGGGGGGCCCTACAATGAGCAGTTCTTC.

V gene TRBV6-6 combines with J gene TRBJ2-7, with D unclear. Trimming took off 2 bases at V and 6 bases at J, with 11 bases between the two ends. The CDR3 has 13 residues. Per the germline V gene, CDR1 is MNHNY and CDR2 is SVGAGI (reference sequence). The CDR3 sequence: CASSYARAGEQYV. The CDR3 DNA reads TGTGCCAGCAGTTACGCCCGGGCAGGCGAGCAGTACGTC.